Given below is one T cell receptor (beta chain) in context. The antigen remains undetermined. The sample originates from a study of CD8 T cells in ankylosing spondylitis. Broader study findings: With a CD8+ phenotype, disease-linked clones were relatively rare in peripheral blood. Ankylosing spondylitis blood appeared to be characterized by a TCR beta motif of several highly homologous variants. Reportedly, disease-linked clones are significantly enriched in ankylosing spondylitis patients' matched synovial fluid.

Construction of TCR beta libraries was performed using quantitative 5'-RACE with molecular barcodes. TCRdb re-called the 5' RACE reads with MiXCR, one entry per CDR3 protein. The table has about 440,000 distinct CDR3 sequences, 15% to 20% seen once; the top ten hold approximately 1%. The CDR3 length is 13 residues. V was clipped by 0 bases and J by 1 base, with 4 bases between them. CDR1 is SGDLS and CDR2 is YYNGEE in the germline V gene. The receptor comes from a male donor with ankylosing spondylitis. The sequenced sample was blood, either unsorted or a sorted T cell fraction (not recorded which). This rearrangement joins TRBV9 to TRBJ1-1; D remains ambiguous. CDR3 DNA: TGTGCCAGCAGCGTAGCTACGAACACTGAAGCTTTCTTT. Protein sequence: CASSVATNTEAFF.